The clone carrying this T cell receptor delta chain was found many times. Its antigen remains unknown. The record originates from a study of DNA immune sequencing with unique molecular identifiers. For the study at large: Sequencing used genomic DNA of immunomagnetically enriched buffy-coat γδ T cells. Study-level results: TRD sequences lacking matching primers are not detectable by this approach.

A 32-plex genomic DNA assay used primers for all 8 TRDV and 4 TRDJ genes. In approximately 3 barcoding PCR cycles, molecules received a 12-nucleotide UMI, then adapter PCR followed. TCRdb re-identified clones in the multiplex PCR reads via CATT. The table records 4,500 to 6,000 delta-chain clones, around 12% of them present only once. Sequencing was performed on gamma-delta T cells enriched from blood buffy coat, or unenriched PBMCs (not recorded which). The receptor's source is a human donor in good health.

The CDR3 DNA sequence: TGTGCCTGTGACACAACCTTCCGGGGGCTGGGGATCGACACCGATAAACTCATCTTT. Protein: CACDTTFRGLGIDTDKLIF. The rearrangement links TRDV2 to TRDJ1, with D tentatively TRDD2 or TRDD3 (6 bases each). Germline V lookup: CDR1 GEAIGNYY, CDR2 EKD. This CDR3 is 19 amino acids long. Trimming removed 1 base from V and 0 bases from J, with 23 bases in between.